This paragraph reports one T cell receptor beta chain. The antigen is not known. 5'RACE primed from the constant segment yielded TCR alpha and TCR beta cDNA libraries bearing sample barcodes and UMIs. TCRdb re-called the 5' RACE reads through MiXCR, storing one row per CDR3 protein. The sample includes under 450,000 distinct CDR3 sequences, approximately 15% of them seen just once. This sample was included in a study of T-cell memory formation after mild COVID-19. Across the whole study: Each donor largely had its own TCR clusters.

Study results and caveats: Certain responding clones were present in pre-infection memory, suggesting participation of cross-reactive memory. Shrinking CD4+ clones were chiefly CM and EM; CD8+ ones were chiefly EMRA.

CDR1 SGHAT and CDR2 FQNNGV come from the germline V gene. CDR3 length: 13 amino acids. V shed 7 bases and J shed 2 bases, with 8 bases lying between them. This rearrangement joins TRBV11-2 to TRBJ2-2; D is unresolved. Sequences were obtained from PBMCs or a T cell subset sorted from them (not recorded which). This sequence originates from a man younger than 35 who had mild COVID-19 (a few samples of this study predate the infection). Cell type and time point are not known. The DNA of the CDR3 is TGTGCCAGCATCCAGGCAAACACCGGGGAGCTGTTTTTT. It yields the protein CASIQANTGELFF.